What follows is one T cell receptor beta chain and its context. Its antigen is as yet unknown. The data were produced by immunoSEQ multiplex PCR, yet TCRdb's version contains in-frame clones alone and is incomplete. The data show 120,000 to 150,000 clones, about 90% seen once. This entry belongs to a study of T cell responses to AZD1222 COVID-19 vaccine. Germline V gene lookup returns CDR1 SGDLS and CDR2 YYNGEE. V lost 0 bases to trimming and J lost 9 bases; unmatched junction nucleotides: 11. The CDR3 loop spans 15 amino acids. Study results and limitations: Spike as a whole was targeted by vaccine-associated CD4 TCRs, dominant at 160-218 and 743-854. Unmutated variant regions are reportedly the target of nearly half of TCRs that are spike-specific. Donors were mostly white British, more females; clonal diversity possibly underestimated. Repertoires were collected only later (after the peak T cell response had occurred).

The sequence was obtained from an adult who received the MenACWY meningococcal vaccine as a control. The specimen was peripheral blood, collected 28 days after the second dose of the MenACWY control vaccine. The chain carries TRBV9 and TRBJ2-7, with TRBD1 matching 8 bases. This CDR3 is CASSVALGQEWVQYF. In DNA, the CDR3 is TGTGCCAGCAGCGTAGCTCTGGGACAGGAGTGGGTGCAGTACTTC. The complete variable domain, with remaining parts taken from reference TRBV9 and TRBJ2-7, reads DSGVTQTPKHLITATGQRVTLRCSPRSGDLSVYWYQQSLDQGLQFLIQYYNGEERAKGNILERFSAQQFPDLHSELNLSSLELGDSALYFCASSVALGQEWVQYFGPGTRLTVT.